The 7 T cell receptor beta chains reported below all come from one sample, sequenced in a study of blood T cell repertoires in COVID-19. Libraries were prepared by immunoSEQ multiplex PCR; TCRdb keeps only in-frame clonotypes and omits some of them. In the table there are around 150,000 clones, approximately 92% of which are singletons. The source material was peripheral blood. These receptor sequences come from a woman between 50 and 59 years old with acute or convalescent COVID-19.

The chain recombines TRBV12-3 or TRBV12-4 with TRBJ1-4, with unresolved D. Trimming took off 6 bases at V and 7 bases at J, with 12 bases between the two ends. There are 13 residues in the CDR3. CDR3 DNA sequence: TGTGCCAGCAGGACACGTCTGGGTGAAAAACTGTTTTTT. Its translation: CASRTRLGEKLFF.

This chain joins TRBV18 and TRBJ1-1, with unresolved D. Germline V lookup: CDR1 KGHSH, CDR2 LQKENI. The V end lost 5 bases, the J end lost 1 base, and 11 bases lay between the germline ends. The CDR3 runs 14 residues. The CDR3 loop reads CASSSTTANTEAFF. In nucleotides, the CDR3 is TGTGCCAGCTCATCGACTACAGCGAACACTGAAGCTTTCTTT.

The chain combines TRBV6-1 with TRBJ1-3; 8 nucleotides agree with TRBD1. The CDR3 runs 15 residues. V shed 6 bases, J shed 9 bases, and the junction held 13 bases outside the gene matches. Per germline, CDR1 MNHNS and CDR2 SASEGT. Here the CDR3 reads CASSLPGTGPITIYF. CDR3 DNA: TGTGCCAGCAGCCTGCCTGGGACAGGCCCTATCACCATATATTTT.

CDR3 DNA: TGTGCCTGGAACAGGGATAACACTGAAGCTTTCTTT. Its translation is CAWNRDNTEAFF. The chain uses TRBV30 and TRBJ1-1, with a weak D call TRBD1 (6 bases). The CDR3 spans 12 residues. The germline V gene encodes CDR1 GTSNPN and CDR2 SVGIG (reference sequence). The V gene lost 4 bases and the J gene lost 2 bases, with 8 bases spanning the gap. The full variable domain, completed using reference TRBV30 and TRBJ1-1, is SQTIHQWPATLVQPVGSPLSLECTVEGTSNPNLYWYRQAAGRGLQLLFYSVGIGQISSEVPQNLSASRPQDRQFILSSKKLLLSDSGFYLCAWNRDNTEAFFGQGTRLTVV.

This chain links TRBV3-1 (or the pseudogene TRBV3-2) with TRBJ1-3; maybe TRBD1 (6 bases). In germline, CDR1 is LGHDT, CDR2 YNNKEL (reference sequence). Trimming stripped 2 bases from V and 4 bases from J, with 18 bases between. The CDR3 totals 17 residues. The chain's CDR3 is CASSQISSGGPGNTIYF. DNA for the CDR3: TGTGCCAGCAGCCAAATCTCGTCCGGGGGGCCGGGAAACACCATATATTTT.

As DNA, the CDR3 is TGTGCCAGCAGCCACGGTTTGGACGAGCAGTACTTC. It encodes CASSHGLDEQYF. The chain couples TRBV3-1 (or the pseudogene TRBV3-2) to TRBJ2-7; D ambiguous. V dropped 3 bases and J dropped 5 bases, with 8 bases sitting between them. The CDR3 totals 12 residues. Germline V gene data show CDR1 as LGHDT and CDR2 as YNNKEL (reference sequence).

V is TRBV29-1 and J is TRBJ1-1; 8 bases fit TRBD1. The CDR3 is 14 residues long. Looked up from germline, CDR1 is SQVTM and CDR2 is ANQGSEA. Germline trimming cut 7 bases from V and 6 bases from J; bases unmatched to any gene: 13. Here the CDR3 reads CSAGDLQGVAEAFF. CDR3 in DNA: TGCAGCGCTGGGGATTTACAGGGGGTTGCTGAAGCTTTCTTT.